A single sample gave rise to the 18 T cell receptor beta chains below, sequenced in a study of shared clonotypes between healthy human individuals. Produced via immunoSEQ multiplex PCR; TCRdb's table is partial and in-frame only. The table shows around 1.9 million clones, with 90% to 95% occurring only once. CD45RO-negative, CCR7-positively selected cells formed the naive CD8 fraction, excluding terminally differentiated effector memory CD45RA+ cells. The sample comprised naive CD8+ T cells from PBMCs. These receptors all come from a man aged 18 to 30 in good health. Some clones in this sample may be carry-over from other donors' samples.

This chain links TRBV11-2 with TRBJ2-7; D is unclear. Germline CDR1 and CDR2: SGHAT and FQNNGV. The CDR3 spans 14 residues. With 1 base removed from V and 2 bases from J, the gap between germline ends came to 9 bases. In DNA, the CDR3 is TGTGCCAGCAGCTTAGGGCTGGGCCCCTACGAGCAGTACTTC. Its translation: CASSLGLGPYEQYF.

This clone was seen once. The V gene is TRBV21-1, the J gene TRBJ1-2. TRBV21-1 is a recognized pseudogene. The CDR3 spans 13 residues. The CDR3 loop reads CASSIGGADGYTF. The CDR3 nucleotides read TGTGCCAGCAGCATTGGGGGGGCGGATGGCTACACCTTC.

J is TRBJ2-1 and V is TRBV12-5; no definite D call. Between the trimmed V and J ends, which lost 2 bases and 1 base, there was a span of 9 bases. This CDR3 spans 15 amino acids. From germline, CDR1 is LGHNT and CDR2 FRNRAP. The CDR3 loop reads CASGLSGPSYNEQFF. The CDR3 DNA sequence: TGTGCTAGTGGTTTGTCCGGACCTTCCTACAATGAGCAGTTCTTC.

CDR3 protein: CASSLPRTAYGYTF. The CDR3 nucleotides read TGTGCCAGCAGTTTACCAAGGACGGCCTATGGCTACACCTTC. The chain couples TRBV28 to TRBJ1-2, with D unclear. V was cut by 2 bases and J by 4 bases, with 11 bases left in between. In germline, CDR1 is MDHEN, CDR2 SYDVKM. The CDR3 covers 14 residues.

This clone was recorded once. The genes are TRBV13 and TRBJ2-5, with 9 bases lining up with TRBD2. CDR1 is PRHDT, CDR2 FYEKMQ, per germline (reference sequence). V shed 4 bases and J 5 bases; nucleotides not matched to a gene: 14. The CDR3 has 17 residues. Written as DNA, the CDR3 is TGTGCCAGCAGCTCCGGGGGTAGCGGGAGACGTATGGAGACCCAGTACTTC. This encodes CASSSGGSGRRMETQYF.

The CDR3 here is CASRLKDGLNTEAFF. In DNA, the CDR3 is TGTGCCAGCAGGTTAAAGGACGGACTAAACACTGAAGCTTTCTTT. The rearrangement joins TRBV7-9 to TRBJ1-1; D uncertain. Germline values: CDR1 SEHNR, CDR2 FQNEAQ (reference sequence). This CDR3 contains 15 residues. V lost 6 bases and J 2 bases, leaving 16 bases between the germline ends.

The CDR3 DNA is TGTGCCAGTAGTATCCAGGGACACGAGCAGTACTTC. Translated: CASSIQGHEQYF. This rearrangement joins TRBV19 to TRBJ2-7, with D tentatively TRBD1 or TRBD2 (5 bases each). The V end lost 3 bases, the J end lost 5 bases, and 8 bases lay between the germline ends. This CDR3 contains 12 residues. CDR1 is LNHDA and CDR2 is SQIVND in the germline V gene (reference sequence).

This clone has just one count. This chain uses TRBV27 with TRBJ2-3; a possible D gene is TRBD1 (6 bases). This CDR3 spans 15 amino acids. Germline CDR1 and CDR2: MNHEY and SMNVEV (reference sequence). V was pared by 2 bases and J by 2 bases, with 11 bases between. CDR3 protein: CASSLRGTDTDTQYF. The CDR3 DNA reads as TGTGCCAGCAGTTTAAGGGGGACCGACACAGATACGCAGTATTTT.

This clone was seen only once. Distinct nucleotide sequences in the sample also encode this CDR3. The chain couples TRBV19 to TRBJ2-1; tentative D call: TRBD2 (6 bases). The germline gives CDR1 LNHDA, CDR2 SQIVND (reference sequence). V shed 3 bases and J shed 6 bases, with 12 bases lying between them. The CDR3 runs 14 residues. CDR3: CASSMGGARNEQFF. In nucleotides, the CDR3 is TGTGCCAGTAGTATGGGCGGGGCGCGCAATGAGCAGTTCTTC.

The chain has TRBV11-2 and TRBJ2-7; 9 nucleotides match TRBD1. Germline V gene lookup returns CDR1 SGHAT and CDR2 FQNNGV. The CDR3 spans 14 residues. V lost 4 bases, J lost 3 bases, and 4 bases stayed unmatched. The DNA of the CDR3 is TGTGCCAGCAGCTGGGGACAGGGAGGCTACGAGCAGTACTTC. Its protein product is CASSWGQGGYEQYF.

The rearrangement joins TRBV4-3 to TRBJ1-1; D uncertain. This CDR3 has 14 residues. Trimming removed 0 bases at V and 8 bases at J, with 13 bases between. Germline CDR1 LGHNA, CDR2 YSLEER. CDR3 loop: CASSQDRPTSEAFF. The DNA of the CDR3 is TGCGCCAGCAGCCAAGATAGACCGACGTCCGAAGCTTTCTTT.

The J gene is TRBJ2-5, the V gene TRBV25-1; TRBD1 agrees at 9 bases. The V gene end was trimmed by 6 bases and the J gene end by 1 base; junction bases not matched to a gene: 6. Germline assignment: CDR1 MGHDK and CDR2 SYGVNS. The CDR3 sequence is 15 residues long. CDR3 region: CASSPGTGLQETQYF. Written as DNA, the CDR3 is TGTGCCAGCAGCCCCGGGACAGGGCTCCAAGAGACCCAGTACTTC.

The chain couples TRBV7-9 to TRBJ2-3; 14 bases align to TRBD2. V shed 4 bases, J shed 6 bases, and the junction held 6 bases outside the gene matches. CDR3 length equals 16 residues. The germline gives CDR1 SEHNR, CDR2 FQNEAQ (reference sequence). The CDR3 loop is CASSSGLAGEPDTQYF. In DNA, the CDR3 is TGTGCCAGCAGCTCGGGACTAGCGGGAGAACCCGATACGCAGTATTTT.

The chain joins TRBV9 to TRBJ2-7, with 8 bases fitting TRBD2. Germline CDR1 reads SGDLS; CDR2 reads YYNGEE. With 0 bases clipped from V and 3 bases from J, the junction kept 5 bases outside the gene matches. The CDR3 runs to 15 residues. This CDR3 is CASSVAFGTSYEQYF. CDR3 DNA sequence: TGTGCCAGCAGCGTAGCTTTTGGGACTAGCTACGAGCAGTACTTC.

Here the CDR3 DNA reads TGTGCCAGCAGACCACAGGTGGAGAACTCCTACGAGCAGTACTTC. It codes for CASRPQVENSYEQYF. This chain uses TRBV6-5 with TRBJ2-7, with D perhaps matching TRBD1 (5 bases). CDR1 and CDR2 from the germline V gene are MNHEY and SVGAGI. The germline V and J ends were trimmed by 6 bases and 0 bases, with 15 bases remaining between them. The CDR3 consists of 15 residues.

The chain recombines TRBV6-5 with TRBJ2-1; 8 bases are a match to TRBD1. Germline CDR1 is MNHEY and CDR2 is SVGAGI. V was pared by 2 bases and J by 1 base, with 4 bases of the junction left unmatched. CDR3 length equals 16 residues. CDR3 DNA: TGTGCCAGCAGTTACGCAAGGACAGGGTCCTACAATGAGCAGTTCTTC. It is translated as CASSYARTGSYNEQFF.

This chain connects TRBV28 to TRBJ2-1; TRBD2 agrees at 9 bases. Trimming took 5 bases from V and 5 from J; bases not matched to a gene: 10. The CDR3 consists of 16 residues. The germline gives CDR1 MDHEN, CDR2 SYDVKM. The chain's CDR3 is CASSPTSASGNNEQFF. CDR3 coding DNA: TGTGCCAGCAGTCCTACCTCGGCTAGCGGGAACAATGAGCAGTTCTTC. Using reference TRBV28 and TRBJ2-1 for the parts outside the CDR3, the full variable domain is DVKVTQSSRYLVKRTGEKVFLECVQDMDHENMFWYRQDPGLGLRLIYFSYDVKMKEKGDIPEGYSVSREKKERFSLILESASTNQTSMYLCASSPTSASGNNEQFFGPGTRLTVL.

This clone was seen once. V and J are TRBV30 and TRBJ2-7, with D perhaps assigned TRBD1 or TRBD2 (7 bases each). The germline gives CDR1 GTSNPN, CDR2 SVGIG (reference sequence). The CDR3 extends over 15 amino acids. V shed 4 bases and J shed 2 bases, with 18 bases lying between them. The chain's CDR3 is CAWTGGDRITYEQYF. CDR3 coding DNA: TGTGCCTGGACTGGGGGGGACAGAATAACCTACGAGCAGTACTTC. The complete variable domain, with remaining parts taken from reference TRBV30 and TRBJ2-7, reads SQTIHQWPATLVQPVGSPLSLECTVEGTSNPNLYWYRQAAGRGLQLLFYSVGIGQISSEVPQNLSASRPQDRQFILSSKKLLLSDSGFYLCAWTGGDRITYEQYFGPGTRLTVT.